The present entry profiles one T cell receptor beta chain with its context. This entry is derived from a study of blood T cell repertoires in COVID-19. Across the whole study: Donors in the United States, Italy and Spain gave samples during acute or convalescent COVID-19. Sources were T cells, B-cell-depleted T cells, or PBMCs; the material itself was cDNA or gDNA.

The protocol was immunoSEQ multiplex PCR, while the TCRdb copy is restricted to in-frame clones and leaves out a portion. This table has about 190,000 clones, around 87% appearing once. This TCR came from a woman aged 70 to 79 with COVID-19, enrolled during active disease. The specimen sequenced was peripheral blood.

The CDR3 DNA follows: TGTGCCAGCAGTTACTCGATCTTGGGAGACGTGGGCTACACCTTC. Amino acids: CASSYSILGDVGYTF. J is TRBJ1-2 and V is TRBV6-5; D not resolved. CDR1 and CDR2 from the germline V gene are MNHEY and SVGAGI. This CDR3 has 15 amino acids. Trimming stripped 0 bases from V and 8 bases from J, with 16 bases between.